A single sample gave rise to the 6 T cell receptor beta chains below, sequenced in a study of Ad26.COV2.S vaccination and SARS-CoV-2 variants. Repertoires were generated with immunoSEQ multiplex PCR, while TCRdb's copy carries only in-frame clones and drops some. The sample lists over 300,000 clones; around 82% were seen once. As to treatment: roughly 18 received Ad26.COV2.S at low or high dose, single or two shots; about 5 received placebo; per-sample allocation not given. After the first vaccine or placebo injection, samples were drawn on day 63. The sequences come from peripheral blood, collected in a trial of Ad26.COV2.S vaccine versus placebo. Receptors were obtained from a person aged 18-60 years who received the Ad26.COV2.S COVID-19 vaccine or a placebo.

Turning to this clone: Other DNA sequences in the same sample also yield this CDR3. The V call is TRBV27, the J call TRBJ1-6; D gene uncertain. The CDR3 is made up of 13 amino acids. V lost 3 bases to trimming and J lost 7 bases, with 7 bases between them. The V gene's germline CDR1 is MNHEY and CDR2 SMNVEV (reference sequence). For the CDR3, the DNA is TGTGCCAGCAGTTTCCCGGGGAATTCACCCCTCCACTTT. This codes for CASSFPGNSPLHF.

The chain uses TRBV9 and TRBJ1-1, with 10 positions matching TRBD1. CDR3 size: 13 residues. Germline trimming cut 7 bases from V and 10 bases from J; bases unmatched to any gene: 10. Germline V CDR1 and CDR2: SGDLS, YYNGEE. The CDR3 DNA follows: TGTGCCAGCGGTCAGACAGGGGGCTATGGAGCTTTCTTT. Protein: CASGQTGGYGAFF.

The rearrangement links TRBV7-9 to TRBJ2-3, with D possibly TRBD2 on 6 matching bases. V lost 5 bases to trimming and J lost 7 bases, with 22 bases between them. Germline CDR1 is SEHNR and CDR2 is FQNEAQ (reference sequence). There are 16 residues in the CDR3. The DNA for the CDR3 is TGTGCCAGCAGCCCGCCCCTCGCGGGATCAGGTTATACGCAGTATTTT. Amino acids: CASSPPLAGSGYTQYF. The full variable domain, completed using reference TRBV7-9 and TRBJ2-3, is DTGVSQNPRHKITKRGQNVTFRCDPISEHNRLYWYRQTLGQGPEFLTYFQNEAQLEKSRLLSDRFSAERPKGSFSTLEIQRTEQGDSAMYLCASSPPLAGSGYTQYFGPGTRLTVL.

The chain links TRBV5-1 to TRBJ2-2, with TRBD2 matching 8 bases. Germline CDR1 and CDR2: SGHRS and YFSETQ. The CDR3 is 16 amino acids. Losses at the gene ends were 3 bases for V and 2 bases for J; bases not matched to a gene: 6. The CDR3 sequence is CASSSSGGPNTGELFF. CDR3 sequence (DNA): TGCGCCAGCAGCTCGTCGGGAGGGCCAAACACCGGGGAGCTGTTTTTT.

The chain recombines TRBV4-2 with TRBJ1-1; a weak D match, TRBD1 (5 bases). This CDR3 spans 14 amino acids. V dropped 4 bases and J dropped 1 base, with 10 bases sitting between them. The germline V gene has CDR1 LGHNA and CDR2 YNFKEQ. In nucleotides, the CDR3 is TGTGCCAGCAGCCCGCTCCAGGGGAACACTGAAGCTTTCTTT. It is translated as CASSPLQGNTEAFF.

The rearrangement links TRBV29-1 to TRBJ2-3; tentatively, D is TRBD2 (6 bases). Per germline, CDR1 SQVTM and CDR2 ANQGSEA. There are 13 residues in the CDR3. V was shortened by 6 bases and J by 6 bases, with 16 bases between the two germline ends. The CDR3 bases are TGCAGCGTAGGAGGGCCCGCACATGATACGCAGTATTTT. Protein sequence: CSVGGPAHDTQYF.